Below are 9 T cell receptor beta chains sequenced from a single sample in a study of beta chain features in type 1 diabetes. The isolated RNA, all of it, was reverse transcribed, so expressed TCRB transcripts were what got sequenced. The assay was immunoSEQ multiplex PCR, and TCRdb's table has in-frame clones only and misses some. The data contain fewer than 250,000 clones, more than 9% of them seen just once; the ten biggest clones take up under 0.035%. Sequencing was done on a sample of naive CD4+ T cells from blood. The receptors shown here come from a young woman in good health.

This clone was seen a handful of times. The chain joins TRBV19 to TRBJ1-1; unclear D gene. In germline, CDR1 is LNHDA, CDR2 SQIVND (reference sequence). This CDR3 is 14 amino acids long. V gave up 3 bases and J gave up 5 bases, with 13 bases separating them. The DNA for the CDR3 is TGTGCCAGTAGTATCGAGGGATCGTCAACTGAAGCTTTCTTT. Translation: CASSIEGSSTEAFF.

CDR3 DNA sequence: TGTGCCAGCACCCCCGCGGGGGATAACCCTGAAGCTTTCTTT. Protein sequence: CASTPAGDNPEAFF. The V gene is TRBV28, the J gene TRBJ1-1; a weak D match, TRBD1 (5 bases). CDR3 length: 14 residues. V lost 7 bases to trimming and J lost 6 bases, with 18 bases between them. CDR1 is MDHEN and CDR2 is SYDVKM in the germline V gene.

The chain carries TRBV7-6 and TRBJ2-1; D ambiguous. Trimming stripped 1 base from V and 9 bases from J, with 13 bases between. Germline loops: CDR1 SGHVS, CDR2 FNYEAQ. CDR3 size: 14 residues. In DNA, the CDR3 is TGTGCCAGCAGCTTAGACTTCGCCCGACTTGAGCAGTTCTTC. Protein: CASSLDFARLEQFF.

The chain couples TRBV19 to TRBJ2-5; TRBD1 matches at 10 bases. This CDR3 spans 13 amino acids. The germline gives CDR1 LNHDA, CDR2 SQIVND (reference sequence). V gave up 5 bases and J gave up 5 bases; unmatched junction bases: 2. The CDR3 protein is CASSGTGVETQYF. CDR3 sequence (DNA): TGTGCCAGTAGTGGGACAGGGGTGGAGACCCAGTACTTC.

The V and J genes are TRBV19 and TRBJ1-1, with D perhaps matching TRBD1 (6 bases). Germline V lookup: CDR1 LNHDA, CDR2 SQIVND (reference sequence). The CDR3 contains 12 residues. Trimming took off 2 bases at V and 8 bases at J, with 9 bases between the two ends. CDR3 in amino acids: CASSIIGTEAFF. DNA of the CDR3: TGTGCCAGTAGTATAATAGGGACAGAAGCTTTCTTT.

This rearrangement joins TRBV5-1 to TRBJ2-5; possible D gene TRBD1, 7 bases. With the DNA end fitting TRBJ2-7 better, the J assignment may be wrong. There are 13 residues in the CDR3. Germline-derived CDR1 and CDR2 are SGHRS and YFSETQ. CDR3 sequence: CASSGQGGDEQYF. In DNA, the CDR3 is TGCGCCAGCAGCGGCCAGGGGGGCGACGAGCAGTACTTC.

The sample holds a few counts of this clone. V and J are TRBV13 and TRBJ2-6; perhaps TRBD1 as D (5 bases). The V end lost 4 bases, the J end lost 6 bases, and 13 bases lay between the germline ends. From germline, CDR1 is PRHDT and CDR2 FYEKMQ (reference sequence). The CDR3 is 15 amino acids. For the CDR3, the DNA is TGTGCCAGCAGCTCAGCAGGGTTGGTGGCCAACGTCCTGACTTTC. This codes for CASSSAGLVANVLTF.

This clone turned up a few times. The chain joins TRBV19 to TRBJ1-1, with TRBD1 identical over 7 bases. CDR3 length: 12 residues. Germline-derived CDR1 and CDR2 are LNHDA and SQIVND (reference sequence). V dropped 5 bases and J dropped 10; count of bases not matched to a gene: 7. CDR3 sequence reads: CASSLEDRTAFF. As DNA, the CDR3 is TGTGCCAGTAGTCTCGAGGACAGGACAGCTTTCTTT.

The chain uses TRBV7-3 and TRBJ2-1; 8 nucleotides align to TRBD2. Trimming took 3 bases from V and 6 from J; bases not matched to a gene: 4. CDR1 and CDR2 from the germline V gene are SGHTA and FQGTGA. The length of the CDR3 is 14 residues. The CDR3, as DNA: TGTGCCAGCAGCTTTAGCGGGACGGGCAATGAGCAGTTCTTC. This sequence encodes CASSFSGTGNEQFF.